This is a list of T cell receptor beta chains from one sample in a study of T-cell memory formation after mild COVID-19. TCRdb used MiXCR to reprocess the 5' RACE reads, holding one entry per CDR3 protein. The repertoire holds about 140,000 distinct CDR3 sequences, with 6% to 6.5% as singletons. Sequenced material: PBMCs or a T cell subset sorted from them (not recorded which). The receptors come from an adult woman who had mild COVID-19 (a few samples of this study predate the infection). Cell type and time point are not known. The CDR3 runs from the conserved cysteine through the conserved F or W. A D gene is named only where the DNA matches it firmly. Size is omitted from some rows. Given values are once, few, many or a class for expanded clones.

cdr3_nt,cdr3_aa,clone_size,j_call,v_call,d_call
TGTGCCAGCGGAGTGCGACGGAGCTCTGGGGCCAACGTCCTGACTTTC,CASGVRRSSGANVLTF,many,TRBJ2-6,TRBV6-5,NA
TGTGCCATCAGTGATCCTGACAGGGACAGATCAGAGACCCAGTACTTC,CAISDPDRDRSETQYF,many,TRBJ2-5,TRBV10-3,TRBD1
TGTGCCAGCAGTGATGGACAGGGACCTTACAATGAGCAGTTCTTC,CASSDGQGPYNEQFF,few,TRBJ2-1,TRBV25-1,TRBD1
TGTGCCAGCTCACCCAACAACGGGGGGGCGGAGACCCAGTACTTC,CASSPNNGGAETQYF,few,TRBJ2-5,TRBV18,TRBD2
TGTGCCAGCAGCGAGACTAGCGGGGCAAACAATGAGCAGTTCTTC,CASSETSGANNEQFF,NA,TRBJ2-1,TRBV5-4,TRBD2
TGTGCCAGCAGCACAGGGGGCGGTGTATCGCCCCAGCATTTT,CASSTGGGVSPQHF,few,TRBJ1-5,TRBV28,TRBD1
TGTGCCAGCAGCTTGAGCCTAGCCGAAAACAATGAGCAGTTCTTC,CASSLSLAENNEQFF,few,TRBJ2-1,TRBV5-4,NA
TGTGCCACCAGCAGAGCACGGGGCTACGAGCAGTACTTC,CATSRARGYEQYF,few,TRBJ2-7,TRBV15,NA
TGTGCCACCAGTGACCCACTTACAGGGGTTGGGGGAACAGATACGCAGTATTTT,CATSDPLTGVGGTDTQYF,few,TRBJ2-3,TRBV24-1,TRBD1
TGTGCCAGCAAAGACAGCGTTTATGGCTACACCTTC,CASKDSVYGYTF,many,TRBJ1-2,TRBV6-5,NA
TGTGCCAGCTCACCCAGTCGGGGACAGGGCCACGAGCAGTACTTC,CASSPSRGQGHEQYF,NA,TRBJ2-7,TRBV18,TRBD1
TGTGCTAGTGGTTTAACGACAGGGGGCCTCCTTCGTCCCTACGAGCAGTACTTC,CASGLTTGGLLRPYEQYF,few,TRBJ2-7,TRBV12-5,TRBD1
TGCGCCAGCAGGGGCAGCTCTGGAAACACCATATATTTT,CASRGSSGNTIYF,NA,TRBJ1-3,TRBV4-1,NA
TGTGCCAGCAGACCGGACAGTCCGGTGACCCAGTACTTC,CASRPDSPVTQYF,NA,TRBJ2-5,TRBV12-3/TRBV12-4,NA
TGTGCCAGCAGCCGGGTAGCGGGGGTACAAGAGACCCAGTACTTC,CASSRVAGVQETQYF,NA,TRBJ2-5,TRBV3-1,TRBD2
TGTGCCAGCAGACAAATCGGACAGGGCGACATTCAGTACTTC,CASRQIGQGDIQYF,few,TRBJ2-4,TRBV19,TRBD1
TGCGCCAGCAGCCCCAGCACGGCAGACGGAACAAGTAACTATGGCTACACCTTC,CASSPSTADGTSNYGYTF,NA,TRBJ1-2,TRBV5-1,NA
TGTGCCACCAGCAGAGATTTCGGGACCCAAGAGACCCAGTACTTC,CATSRDFGTQETQYF,NA,TRBJ2-5,TRBV15,NA
TGCGCCAGCAGCCAGGTGGCGACAGGGGAGGTTGGCTACACCTTC,CASSQVATGEVGYTF,NA,TRBJ1-2,TRBV5-1,TRBD1
TGTGCCAGCAGCTTGGCTACAGAATTTAGCACAGATACGCAGTATTTT,CASSLATEFSTDTQYF,few,TRBJ2-3,TRBV5-6,NA
TGTGCCTGGAAGCGGAGCTCCTACAATGAGCAGTTCTTC,CAWKRSSYNEQFF,many,TRBJ2-1,TRBV30,NA
TGTGCCAGCAACACCAGGGGAACTAGGCAGCCCCAGCATTTT,CASNTRGTRQPQHF,few,TRBJ1-5,TRBV12-3/TRBV12-4,NA
TGTGCCAGCACCTGGGGGGGCGGGGAGCTGTTTTTT,CASTWGGGELFF,NA,TRBJ2-2,TRBV6-5,TRBD2
TGTGCCATCAGTGAGTCGAGTAGCCAGGCCGGGAATAACTATGGCTACACCTTC,CAISESSSQAGNNYGYTF,many,TRBJ1-2,TRBV10-3,NA
TGTGCCAGCAGTCAACAGGGCCTCAATCAGCCCCAGCATTTT,CASSQQGLNQPQHF,many,TRBJ1-5,TRBV12-3/TRBV12-4,NA
TGCGCCAGCAGCCAAGGTCTCGGGACTAGCGGGTCGCAGTTCTTC,CASSQGLGTSGSQFF,many,TRBJ2-1,TRBV4-3,TRBD2
TGTGCCATCAGTCTAGGTGGACAGGGACAAGAGACCCAGTACTTC,CAISLGGQGQETQYF,many,TRBJ2-5,TRBV10-3,TRBD1
TGCGCCAGCAGCCAGAACGCTCTCGGTAGCAATCAGCCCCAGCATTTT,CASSQNALGSNQPQHF,many,TRBJ1-5,TRBV4-1,NA
TGCAGTGCTAGAGTTAGAGGACAGTCGAACACTGAAGCTTTCTTT,CSARVRGQSNTEAFF,many,TRBJ1-1,TRBV20-1,NA
TGTGCCAGCAGCTTAAACGGGCGGGGAGCCGAGCAGTTCTTC,CASSLNGRGAEQFF,many,TRBJ2-1,TRBV7-2,NA
TGTGCCAGCAGCCAAGATCTCCTAGCGGGAGTATTAGAGCAGTACTTC,CASSQDLLAGVLEQYF,NA,TRBJ2-7,TRBV4-2,TRBD2
TGCGCCAGCAGCTTGGTCTGGGGAGGAGATACGCAGTATTTT,CASSLVWGGDTQYF,few,TRBJ2-3,TRBV5-1,NA
TGTGCCAGCAGCTTGGTTCCGGACAGGGGGCGACTTACTGATGGCTACACCTTC,CASSLVPDRGRLTDGYTF,NA,TRBJ1-2,TRBV5-6,TRBD1
TGTGCCACCAGTGATGATGTGGATGAGCAGTTCTTC,CATSDDVDEQFF,many,TRBJ2-1,TRBV24-1,NA
TGTGCCAGCAGCCCTCGTCGACAGGGGGGAGATGAGCAGTTCTTC,CASSPRRQGGDEQFF,few,TRBJ2-1,TRBV3-1,TRBD1
TGTGCCAGCAGTGGTCTCGCCCGGGGAGTCCACGATGAGCAGTTCTTC,CASSGLARGVHDEQFF,many,TRBJ2-1,TRBV7-8,NA
TGTGCCAGCTCACCCCGGGACAGCCACAATGAGCAGTTCTTC,CASSPRDSHNEQFF,NA,TRBJ2-1,TRBV18,TRBD1
TGTGCCAGCAGTTACTCCCGGGTGTCGGGGGGCAAAGGCTACACCTTC,CASSYSRVSGGKGYTF,many,TRBJ1-2,TRBV6-5,NA
TGTGCCAGCTCATCGGGACTAGCGCCGAACACCGGGGAGCTGTTTTTT,CASSSGLAPNTGELFF,NA,TRBJ2-2,TRBV18,TRBD2
TGTGCCAGCAGTTTTGTATTGGGCGGGGCCAACTCCTACAATGAGCAGTTCTTC,CASSFVLGGANSYNEQFF,NA,TRBJ2-1,TRBV12-3/TRBV12-4,NA
TGTGCCAGCAGTGAAGGTCGGACAGCGAACACTGAAGCTTTCTTT,CASSEGRTANTEAFF,NA,TRBJ1-1,TRBV6-1,NA
TGTGCCAGTAGCCACCTCGACGGGGCAACTAATGAAAAACTGTTTTTT,CASSHLDGATNEKLFF,NA,TRBJ1-4,TRBV19,NA
TGTGCCAGCTCAGCTCAAAGAACGAACACCGGGGAGCTGTTTTTT,CASSAQRTNTGELFF,NA,TRBJ2-2,TRBV18,NA
TGTGCCAGCAGCTTAGACGGGGGCGAGGAGACCCAGTACTTC,CASSLDGGEETQYF,few,TRBJ2-5,TRBV7-3,NA
TGCGCCAGCAGCTTGGGGGACAGGTTAGCTGGGGCCAACGTCCTGACTTTC,CASSLGDRLAGANVLTF,many,TRBJ2-6,TRBV5-1,TRBD1
TGCAGCGTTGTTCGAGGCGGTGAGATCCAGTACTTC,CSVVRGGEIQYF,NA,TRBJ2-5,TRBV29-1,NA
TGTGCCAGCAGCCAAGAAGGGCGGACAGGGGGAAACACCATATATTTT,CASSQEGRTGGNTIYF,NA,TRBJ1-3,TRBV4-2,TRBD1
TGCGCCAGCAGCTTAGGGGACACCGGGGAGCTGTTTTTT,CASSLGDTGELFF,many,TRBJ2-2,TRBV5-1,NA
TGTGCCTGGAGATATGGCGGAAACTATGGCTACACCTTC,CAWRYGGNYGYTF,few,TRBJ1-2,TRBV30,NA
TGTGCCAGCAGCCAAGGGATCGGCCCCACTGAAGCTTTCTTT,CASSQGIGPTEAFF,NA,TRBJ1-1,TRBV3-1,NA
TGCGCCAGCTCCGACCCAGGTGCTGAAGCTTTCTTT,CASSDPGAEAFF,many,TRBJ1-1,TRBV5-1,NA
TGCAGCGTTCTCCATAGCGGATCCCGGGCAGATACGCAGTATTTT,CSVLHSGSRADTQYF,NA,TRBJ2-3,TRBV29-1,NA
TGCAGTGCTAGAGATAAACATCCTAGACAGGGTCCAAATTCACCCCTCCACTTT,CSARDKHPRQGPNSPLHF,many,TRBJ1-6,TRBV20-1,TRBD1
TGCGCCAGCAGCCGAGGGACAGGGGACACCGGGGAGCTGTTTTTT,CASSRGTGDTGELFF,NA,TRBJ2-2,TRBV5-1,TRBD1
TGTGCCAGCAGTTTGGGCGGACAGCGGGGCTACACCTTC,CASSLGGQRGYTF,many,TRBJ1-2,TRBV12-3/TRBV12-4,NA